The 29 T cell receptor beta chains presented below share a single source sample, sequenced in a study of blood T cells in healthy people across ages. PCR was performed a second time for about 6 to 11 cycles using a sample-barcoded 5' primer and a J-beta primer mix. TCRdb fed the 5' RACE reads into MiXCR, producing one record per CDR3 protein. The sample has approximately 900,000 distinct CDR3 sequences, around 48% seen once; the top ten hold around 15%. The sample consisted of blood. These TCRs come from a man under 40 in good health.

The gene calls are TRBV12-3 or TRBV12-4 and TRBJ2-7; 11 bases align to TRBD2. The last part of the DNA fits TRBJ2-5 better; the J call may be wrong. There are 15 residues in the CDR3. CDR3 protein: CASSLLAGGMETQYF. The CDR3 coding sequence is TGTGCCAGCAGTTTATTAGCGGGGGGGATGGAGACCCAGTACTTC.

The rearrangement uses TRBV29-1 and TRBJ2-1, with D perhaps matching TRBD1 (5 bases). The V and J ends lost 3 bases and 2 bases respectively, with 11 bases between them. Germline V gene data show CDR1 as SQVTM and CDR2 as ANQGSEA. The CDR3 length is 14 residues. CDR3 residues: CSVDRQGPYNEQFF. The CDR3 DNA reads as TGCAGCGTTGATAGGCAGGGCCCCTACAATGAGCAGTTCTTC.

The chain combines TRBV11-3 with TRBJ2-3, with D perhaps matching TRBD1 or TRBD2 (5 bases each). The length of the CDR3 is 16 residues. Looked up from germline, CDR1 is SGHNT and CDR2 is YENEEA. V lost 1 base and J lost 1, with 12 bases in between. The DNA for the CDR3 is TGTGCCAGCAGCTTAGCAGGGTGGGGACGCACAGATACGCAGTATTTT. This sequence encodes CASSLAGWGRTDTQYF. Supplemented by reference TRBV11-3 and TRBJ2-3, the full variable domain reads EAGVVQSPRYKIIEKKQPVAFWCNPISGHNTLYWYLQNLGQGPELLIRYENEEAVDDSQLPKDRFSAERLKGVDSTLKIQPAELGDSAVYLCASSLAGWGRTDTQYFGPGTRLTVL.

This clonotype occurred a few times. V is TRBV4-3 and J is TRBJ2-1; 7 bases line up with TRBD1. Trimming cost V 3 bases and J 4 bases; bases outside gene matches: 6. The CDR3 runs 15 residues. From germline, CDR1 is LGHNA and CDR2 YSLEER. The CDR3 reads CASSQHTGDYNEQFF. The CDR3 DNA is TGCGCCAGCAGCCAGCACACAGGGGATTACAATGAGCAGTTCTTC.

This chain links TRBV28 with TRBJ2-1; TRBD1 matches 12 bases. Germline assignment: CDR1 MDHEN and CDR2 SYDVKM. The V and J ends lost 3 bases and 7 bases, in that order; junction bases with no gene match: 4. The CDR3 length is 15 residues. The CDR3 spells CASSFPGQGANEQFF. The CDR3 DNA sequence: TGTGCCAGCAGTTTCCCGGGACAGGGGGCAAATGAGCAGTTCTTC.

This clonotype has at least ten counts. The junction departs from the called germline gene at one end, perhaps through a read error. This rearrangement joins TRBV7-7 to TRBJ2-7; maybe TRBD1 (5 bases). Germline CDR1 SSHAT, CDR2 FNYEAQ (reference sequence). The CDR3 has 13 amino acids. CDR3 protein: CASSVRQGDEQYF. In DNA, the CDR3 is TGTGCTAGCAGCGTAAGGCAGGGTGACGAGCAGTACTTC. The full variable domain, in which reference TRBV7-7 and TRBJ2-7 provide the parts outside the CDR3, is GAGVSQSPRYKVTKRGQDVTLRCDPISSHATLYWYQQALGQGPEFLTYFNYEAQPDKSGLPSDRFSAERPEGSISTLTIQRTEQRDSAMYRCASSVRQGDEQYFGPGTRLTVT.

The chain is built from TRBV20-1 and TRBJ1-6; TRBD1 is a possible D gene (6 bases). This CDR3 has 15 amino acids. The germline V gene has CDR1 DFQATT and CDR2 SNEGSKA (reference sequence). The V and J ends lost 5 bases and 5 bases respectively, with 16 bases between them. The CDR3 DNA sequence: TGCAGTGCTCGACCGACAGGAAGGGATAATTCACCCCTCCACTTT. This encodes CSARPTGRDNSPLHF.

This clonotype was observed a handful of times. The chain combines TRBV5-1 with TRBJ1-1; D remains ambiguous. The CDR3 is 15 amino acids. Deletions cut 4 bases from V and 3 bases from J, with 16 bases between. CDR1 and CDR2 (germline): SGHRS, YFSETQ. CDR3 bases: TGCGCCAGCAGCACGTTGGACCATAGGGACACTGAAGCTTTCTTT. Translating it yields CASSTLDHRDTEAFF.

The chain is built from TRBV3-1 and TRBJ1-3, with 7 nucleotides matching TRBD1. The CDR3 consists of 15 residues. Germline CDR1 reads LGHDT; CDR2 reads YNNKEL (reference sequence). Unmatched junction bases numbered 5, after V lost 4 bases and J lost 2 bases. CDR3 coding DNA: TGTGCCAGCAGCCGGGGAGGGGGCCCTGGAAACACCATATATTTT. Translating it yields CASSRGGGPGNTIYF.

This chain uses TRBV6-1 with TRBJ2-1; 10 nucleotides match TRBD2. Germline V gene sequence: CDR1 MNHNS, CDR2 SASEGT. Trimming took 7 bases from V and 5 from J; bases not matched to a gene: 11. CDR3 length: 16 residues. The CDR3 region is CASTPGLAGANNEQFF. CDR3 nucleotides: TGTGCCAGCACTCCGGGTCTAGCGGGGGCCAACAATGAGCAGTTCTTC.

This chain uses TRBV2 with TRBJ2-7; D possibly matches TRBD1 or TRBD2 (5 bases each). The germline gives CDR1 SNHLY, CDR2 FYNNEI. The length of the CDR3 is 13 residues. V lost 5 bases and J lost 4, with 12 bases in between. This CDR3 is CASSKGRSYEQYF. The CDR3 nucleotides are TGTGCCAGCAGTAAGGGACGGTCATACGAGCAGTACTTC.

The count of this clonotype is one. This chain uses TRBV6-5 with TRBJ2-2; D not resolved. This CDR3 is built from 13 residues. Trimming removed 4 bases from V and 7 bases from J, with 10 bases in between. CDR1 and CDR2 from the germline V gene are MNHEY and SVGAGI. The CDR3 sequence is CASSSQFGGELFF. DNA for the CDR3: TGTGCCAGCAGTTCACAGTTTGGCGGGGAGCTGTTTTTT.

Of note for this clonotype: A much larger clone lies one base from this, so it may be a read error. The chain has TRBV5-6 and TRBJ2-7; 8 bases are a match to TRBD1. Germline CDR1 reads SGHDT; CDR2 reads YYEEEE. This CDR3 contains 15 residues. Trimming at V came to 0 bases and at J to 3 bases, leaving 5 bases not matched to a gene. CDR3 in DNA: TGTGCCAGCAGCTTGGGACAGGGGCCTTACTACGAGCAGTACTTC. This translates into CASSLGQGPYYEQYF.

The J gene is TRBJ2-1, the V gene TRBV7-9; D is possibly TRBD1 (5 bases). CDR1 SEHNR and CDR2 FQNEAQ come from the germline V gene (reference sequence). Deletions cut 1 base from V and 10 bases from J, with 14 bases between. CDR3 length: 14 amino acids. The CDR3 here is CASSLGLGVDEQFF. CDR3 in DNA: TGTGCCAGCAGCTTAGGTTTAGGGGTGGACGAGCAGTTCTTC.

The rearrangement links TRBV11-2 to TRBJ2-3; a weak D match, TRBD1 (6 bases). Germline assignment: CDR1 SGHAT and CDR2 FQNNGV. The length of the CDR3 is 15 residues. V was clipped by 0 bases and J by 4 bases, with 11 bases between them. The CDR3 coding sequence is TGTGCCAGCAGCTTAGAGGGGGCTGGGGCAGATACGCAGTATTTT. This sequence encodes CASSLEGAGADTQYF. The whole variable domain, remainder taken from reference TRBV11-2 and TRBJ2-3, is EAGVAQSPRYKIIEKRQSVAFWCNPISGHATLYWYQQILGQGPKLLIQFQNNGVVDDSQLPKDRFSAERLKGVDSTLKIQPAKLEDSAVYLCASSLEGAGADTQYFGPGTRLTVL.

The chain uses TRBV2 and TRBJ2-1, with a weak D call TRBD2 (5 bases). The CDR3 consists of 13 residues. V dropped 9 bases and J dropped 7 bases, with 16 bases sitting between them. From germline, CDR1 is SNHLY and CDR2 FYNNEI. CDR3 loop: CASSAGLWNEQFF. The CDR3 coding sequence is TGTGCCAGTAGCGCGGGCCTATGGAATGAGCAGTTCTTC.

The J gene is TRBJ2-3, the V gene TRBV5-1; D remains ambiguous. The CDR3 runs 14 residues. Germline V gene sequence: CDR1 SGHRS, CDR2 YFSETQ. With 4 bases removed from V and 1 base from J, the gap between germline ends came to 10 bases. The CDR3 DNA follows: TGCGCCAGCAGCCTTTCGGTGGGCACAGATACGCAGTATTTT. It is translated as CASSLSVGTDTQYF.

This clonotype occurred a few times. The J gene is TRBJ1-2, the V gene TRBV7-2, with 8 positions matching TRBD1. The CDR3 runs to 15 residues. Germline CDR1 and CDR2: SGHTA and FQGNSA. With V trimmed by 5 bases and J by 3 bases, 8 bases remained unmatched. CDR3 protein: CASSPRDRKDYGYTF. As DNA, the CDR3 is TGTGCCAGCAGCCCGCGGGACAGGAAGGACTATGGCTACACCTTC.

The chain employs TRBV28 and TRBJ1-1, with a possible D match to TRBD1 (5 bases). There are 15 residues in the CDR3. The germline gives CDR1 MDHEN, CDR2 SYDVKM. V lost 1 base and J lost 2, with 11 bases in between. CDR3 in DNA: TGTGCCAGCAGTTTATTCGGGGGTTTAAACACTGAAGCTTTCTTT. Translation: CASSLFGGLNTEAFF.

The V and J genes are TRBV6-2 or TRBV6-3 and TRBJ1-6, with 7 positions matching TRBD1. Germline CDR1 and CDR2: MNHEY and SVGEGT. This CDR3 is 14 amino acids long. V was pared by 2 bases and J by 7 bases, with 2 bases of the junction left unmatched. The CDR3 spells CASSYGTENSPLHF. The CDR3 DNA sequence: TGTGCCAGCAGTTACGGGACAGAGAATTCACCCCTCCACTTT.

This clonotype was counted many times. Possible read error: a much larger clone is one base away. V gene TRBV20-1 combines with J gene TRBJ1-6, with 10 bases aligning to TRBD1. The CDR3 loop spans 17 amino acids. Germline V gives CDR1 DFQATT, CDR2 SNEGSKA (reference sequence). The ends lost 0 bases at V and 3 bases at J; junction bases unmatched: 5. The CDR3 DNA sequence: TGCAGTGCTAGAGATGGGGACAGGGGCGGCTATAATTCACCCCTCCACTTT. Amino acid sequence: CSARDGDRGGYNSPLHF.

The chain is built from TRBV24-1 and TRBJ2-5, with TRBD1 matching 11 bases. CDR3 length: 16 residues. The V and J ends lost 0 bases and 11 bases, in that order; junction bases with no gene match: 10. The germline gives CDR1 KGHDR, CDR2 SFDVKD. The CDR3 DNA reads TGTGCCACCAGTGATTTGGGACAGGGGGCTTACAATGAGCAGTACTTC. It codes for CATSDLGQGAYNEQYF.

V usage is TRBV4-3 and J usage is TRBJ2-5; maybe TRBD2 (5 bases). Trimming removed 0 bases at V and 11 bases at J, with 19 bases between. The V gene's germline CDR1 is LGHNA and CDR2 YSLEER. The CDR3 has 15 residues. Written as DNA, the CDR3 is TGCGCCAGCAGCCAAGACCACGGACTCACTTACGGGCAGTACTTC. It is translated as CASSQDHGLTYGQYF.

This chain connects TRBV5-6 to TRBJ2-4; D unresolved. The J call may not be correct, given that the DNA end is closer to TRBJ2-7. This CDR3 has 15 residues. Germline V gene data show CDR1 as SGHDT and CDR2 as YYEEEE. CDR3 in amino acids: CASSFAGTTTYEQYF. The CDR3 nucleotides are TGTGCCAGCAGCTTTGCCGGAACCACCACCTACGAGCAGTACTTC.

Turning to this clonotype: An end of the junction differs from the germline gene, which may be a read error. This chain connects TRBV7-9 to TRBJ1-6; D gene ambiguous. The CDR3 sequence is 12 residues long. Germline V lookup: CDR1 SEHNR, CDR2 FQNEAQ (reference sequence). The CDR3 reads CASSGPNSLLHF. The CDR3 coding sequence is TGTGCCAGCAGCGGACCGAATTCACTCCTCCACTTT.

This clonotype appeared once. CDR3 sequence: CASSESRDRGPNRHGYTF. CDR3 DNA: TGTGCCAGCAGCGAAAGCCGGGACAGGGGTCCCAATCGCCATGGCTACACCTTC. The chain uses TRBV6-1 and TRBJ1-2, with TRBD1 identical over 10 bases. After removal of 6 bases from V and 6 bases from J, the junction contained 19 bases not matched to a gene. Germline V gene sequence: CDR1 MNHNS, CDR2 SASEGT. The CDR3 contains 18 residues.

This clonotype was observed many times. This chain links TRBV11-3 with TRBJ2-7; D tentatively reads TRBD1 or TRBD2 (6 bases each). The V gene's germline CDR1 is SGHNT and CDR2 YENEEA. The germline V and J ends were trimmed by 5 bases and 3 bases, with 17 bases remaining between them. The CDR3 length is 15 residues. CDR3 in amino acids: CASSPGVQGLYEQYF. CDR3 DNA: TGTGCCAGCAGCCCAGGGGTACAGGGACTCTACGAGCAGTACTTC.

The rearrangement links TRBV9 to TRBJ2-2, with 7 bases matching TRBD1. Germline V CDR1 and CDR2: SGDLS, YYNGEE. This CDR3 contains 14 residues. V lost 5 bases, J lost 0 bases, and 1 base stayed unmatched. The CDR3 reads CASRGTANTGELFF. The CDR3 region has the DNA TGTGCCAGCAGAGGGACAGCGAACACCGGGGAGCTGTTTTTT.

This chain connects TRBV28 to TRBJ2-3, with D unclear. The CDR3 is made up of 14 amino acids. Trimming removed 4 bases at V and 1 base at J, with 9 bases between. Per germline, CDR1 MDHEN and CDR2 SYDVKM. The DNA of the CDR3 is TGTGCCAGCAGTTATCAGATGGGCACAGATACGCAGTATTTT. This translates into CASSYQMGTDTQYF.